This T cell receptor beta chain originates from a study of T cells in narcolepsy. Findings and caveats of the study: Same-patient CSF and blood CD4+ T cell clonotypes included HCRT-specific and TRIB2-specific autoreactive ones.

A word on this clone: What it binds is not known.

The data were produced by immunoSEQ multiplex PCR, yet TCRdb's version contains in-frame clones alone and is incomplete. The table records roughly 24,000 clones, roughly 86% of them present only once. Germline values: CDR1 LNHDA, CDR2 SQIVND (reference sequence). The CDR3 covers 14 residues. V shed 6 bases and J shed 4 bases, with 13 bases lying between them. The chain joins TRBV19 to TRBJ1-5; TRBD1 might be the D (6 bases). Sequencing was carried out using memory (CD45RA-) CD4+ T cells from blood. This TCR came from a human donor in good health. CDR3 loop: CASRRQGQNQPQHF. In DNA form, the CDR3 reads TGTGCCAGTAGAAGGCAGGGACAAAATCAGCCCCAGCATTTT. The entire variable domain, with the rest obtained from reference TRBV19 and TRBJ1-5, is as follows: DGGITQSPKYLFRKEGQNVTLSCEQNLNHDAMYWYRQDPGQGLRLIYYSQIVNDFQKGDIAEGYSVSREKKESFPLTVTSAQKNPTAFYLCASRRQGQNQPQHFGDGTRLSIL.